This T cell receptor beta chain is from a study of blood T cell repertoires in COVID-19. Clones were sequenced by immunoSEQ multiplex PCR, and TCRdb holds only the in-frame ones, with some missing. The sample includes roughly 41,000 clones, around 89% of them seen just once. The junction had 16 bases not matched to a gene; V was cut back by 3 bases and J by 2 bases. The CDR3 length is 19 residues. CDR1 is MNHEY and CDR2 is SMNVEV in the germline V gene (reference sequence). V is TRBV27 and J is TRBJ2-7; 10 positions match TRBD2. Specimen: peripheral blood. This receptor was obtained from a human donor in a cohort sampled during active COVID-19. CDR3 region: CASSFRSGRFGAWTYEQYF. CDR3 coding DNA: TGTGCCAGCAGTTTTCGTAGCGGGAGGTTTGGGGCTTGGACCTACGAGCAGTACTTC.